This TCR beta chain is drawn from a study of T-cell reconstitution after alpha-beta-depleted transplantation in children. Whole-study results and caveats: Counts and diversity of T cells one year after transplant came mostly from newly produced T cells.

Preparation of the TCRbeta library used unique molecular identifiers. MiXCR, applied by TCRdb to the PCR reads, yields one record per CDR3 protein. The table lists over 150,000 distinct CDR3 sequences, approximately 7% of them singletons. Remarks on this clonotype: Its matching antigen is unknown.

With V trimmed by 8 bases and J by 1 base, 8 bases remained unmatched. Germline V CDR1 and CDR2: MDHEN, SYDVKM. The CDR3 runs 14 residues. This sequence was found in a boy aged 2 to 10 with acute lymphoblastic leukemia, due to receive a stem cell transplant. The sample consisted of PBMCs, taken before TCRalphabeta/CD19-depleted stem cell transplant. V usage is TRBV28 and J usage is TRBJ2-7, with 7 bases that match TRBD2. The CDR3 bases are TGTGCCAGCGCGATAATGGGAGGGTCCTACGAGCAGTACTTC. Protein sequence: CASAIMGGSYEQYF.